This T cell receptor beta chain was sequenced during a study of T cell repertoires in cytomegalovirus infection. Turning to the study itself: In the study, CMV epitopes included recently identified HLA-C-restricted and well-studied HLA-B-restricted ones. CMV infection plus the matching HLA type was flagged by public TCR beta signatures. Study-level points and caveats: Based on cumulative public TCR beta family frequency, carriers of CMV plus the relevant HLA were identified. The ex vivo response showed dominance by HLA-C-restricted CMV-specific TCR beta clonotypes.

TCRdb passed the reads through MiXCR, listing each CDR3 protein once. The repertoire includes around 500,000 distinct CDR3 sequences, about two fifths of them detected once, and around 45% sits in the top ten. With regard to this clonotype: Its matching antigen is unknown.

The V gene end was trimmed by 6 bases and the J gene end by 2 bases; junction bases not matched to a gene: 10. This CDR3 comprises 15 residues. From germline, CDR1 is SGHTA and CDR2 FQGNSA. The material sequenced was cultured PBMCs, taken from culture after CMV antigen stimulation. The chain couples TRBV7-2 to TRBJ2-7; 7 nucleotides agree with TRBD1. This sequence originates from a human donor in good health (CMV status not recorded). Some clones in this sample may be carry-over from other donors' samples. The CDR3 spells CASSPEGGGTYEQYF. DNA for the CDR3: TGTGCCAGCAGTCCCGAAGGGGGCGGAACCTACGAGCAGTACTTC.